This T cell receptor (beta chain) appears in the sequencing data of a study of identical twins. Study-wide points: Conclusions came from cross-sectional statistical analysis, not from following the same donors. There was more out-of-frame TCR alpha sharing in monozygotic twins than models estimated.

TCRdb re-called the 5' RACE reads with MiXCR, one entry per CDR3 protein. The data hold roughly 250,000 distinct CDR3 sequences, with about 14% observed a single time. About this clonotype: The target antigen is unknown.

Sample: memory (CD45RO+) T cells sorted from blood. This receptor was identified in a woman aged 18-35 years in good health.

The CDR3 nucleotides read TGTGCCAGCAGTGAGGACAGGGAAGAGACCCAGTACTTC. It specifies CASSEDREETQYF. The gene calls are TRBV2 and TRBJ2-5, with 8 bases matching TRBD1. Germline V gene sequence: CDR1 SNHLY, CDR2 FYNNEI. This CDR3 is 13 amino acids long. V shed 3 bases and J 3 bases; nucleotides not matched to a gene: 0.